Shown below are 24 T cell receptor beta chains from a single sample sequenced in a study of cytomegalovirus exposure and HLA in healthy donors. PCR involved 60 Vbeta and 13 Jbeta primers. Profiled with immunoSEQ multiplex PCR; TCRdb holds only in-frame clones, not every one. The table includes roughly 100,000 clones, 69% detected once. The sample taken for sequencing was PBMCs. These receptors were collected from a man aged 25-45 years in good health and CMV-seronegative.

This chain joins TRBV4-3 and TRBJ1-1, with 9 bases lining up with TRBD1. CDR1 and CDR2 (germline): LGHNA, YSLEER. The CDR3 runs 17 residues. Trimming cost V 5 bases and J 4 bases; bases outside gene matches: 14. CDR3 protein: CASSWRGTGFSGTEAFF. The CDR3 DNA reads as TGCGCCAGCAGCTGGAGAGGGACAGGGTTTTCCGGCACTGAAGCTTTCTTT.

The J gene is TRBJ2-4, the V gene TRBV6-6; TRBD1 matches 7 bases. Trimming removed 0 bases from V and 1 base from J; junction bases left unmatched: 3. CDR3 length: 16 amino acids. CDR1 and CDR2 (germline): MNHNY, SVGAGI (reference sequence). This CDR3 reads CASSYSGQSAKNIQYF. CDR3 bases: TGTGCCAGCAGTTACTCGGGACAGTCGGCCAAAAACATTCAGTACTTC.

V gene TRBV6-5 combines with J gene TRBJ1-4; D is unclear. The CDR3 runs 14 residues. The V end was cut by 6 bases, the J end by 4 bases, with 12 bases between. Looked up from germline, CDR1 is MNHEY and CDR2 is SVGAGI. The CDR3 region is CASRGRSFNEKLFF. The CDR3 DNA reads TGTGCCAGCAGGGGCCGAAGTTTTAATGAAAAACTGTTTTTT.

V usage is TRBV27 and J usage is TRBJ2-4, with 13 bases identical to TRBD2. This CDR3 region has 18 residues. Germline V gives CDR1 MNHEY, CDR2 SMNVEV (reference sequence). V was clipped by 5 bases and J by 0 bases; unmatched bases: 7. For the CDR3, the DNA is TGTGCCAGCAGTCCCAGACTAGCGGGAGGACTAGCCAAAAACATTCAGTACTTC. The encoded protein is CASSPRLAGGLAKNIQYF.

The rearrangement links TRBV4-1 to TRBJ2-5, with no clear D. The length of the CDR3 is 13 residues. V lost 4 bases and J lost 2, with 8 bases in between. CDR1 is MGHRA and CDR2 is YSYEKL in the germline V gene. Here the CDR3 reads CASSRVGQETQYF. CDR3 sequence (DNA): TGCGCCAGCAGCCGCGTCGGGCAAGAGACCCAGTACTTC.

The chain employs TRBV25-1 and TRBJ2-1; 7 bases line up with TRBD2. CDR1 is MGHDK, CDR2 SYGVNS, per germline. Trimming at V came to 1 base and at J to 0 bases, leaving 3 bases not matched to a gene. This CDR3 has 16 residues. The DNA for the CDR3 is TGTGCCAGCAGTGAATTTCGCGGGAGCTCCTACAATGAGCAGTTCTTC. It yields the protein CASSEFRGSSYNEQFF.

The chain employs TRBV4-1 and TRBJ2-1, with 11 bases aligning to TRBD2. Germline CDR1 and CDR2: MGHRA and YSYEKL. The CDR3 extends over 16 amino acids. J was trimmed by 7 bases and V by 3 bases; bases with no gene match: 8. The CDR3 DNA reads TGCGCCAGCAGCCAGAGGACTAGCGGGCCTCGGAATGAGCAGTTCTTC. Translating gives CASSQRTSGPRNEQFF.

V usage is TRBV4-1 and J usage is TRBJ2-1; tentatively, D is TRBD1 (5 bases). This CDR3 is 15 amino acids long. Germline lookup yields CDR1 MGHRA and CDR2 YSYEKL. Trimming stripped 1 base from V and 3 bases from J, with 10 bases between. The CDR3 sequence: CASSQGTTLYNEQFF. The CDR3 DNA reads as TGCGCCAGCAGCCAAGGGACAACCCTCTACAATGAGCAGTTCTTC.

The rearrangement uses TRBV6-1 and TRBJ2-2; 7 nucleotides agree with TRBD1. The germline CDR1 and CDR2 sequences are MNHNS and SASEGT. With V trimmed by 7 bases and J by 0 bases, 2 bases remained unmatched. This CDR3 is built from 14 residues. The CDR3 nucleotides are TGTGCCAGCAAGACAGGGACGAACACCGGGGAGCTGTTTTTT. It encodes CASKTGTNTGELFF.

The chain joins TRBV28 to TRBJ2-1; D remains ambiguous. This CDR3 region has 13 residues. Per germline, CDR1 MDHEN and CDR2 SYDVKM. The V gene lost 5 bases and the J gene lost 6 bases, with 11 bases spanning the gap. CDR3 sequence reads: CASSIPSPNEQFF. The DNA of the CDR3 is TGTGCCAGCAGTATCCCCTCTCCCAATGAGCAGTTCTTC.

This sequence joins TRBV5-4 and TRBJ2-6; TRBD2 is a possible D gene (5 bases). Per the germline V gene, CDR1 is SGHNT and CDR2 is YYREEE (reference sequence). V was shortened by 0 bases and J by 4 bases, with 8 bases between the two germline ends. The CDR3 spans 15 residues. The CDR3 loop reads CASSLGGRGANVLTF. As DNA, the CDR3 is TGTGCCAGCAGCTTGGGAGGGCGCGGGGCCAACGTCCTGACTTTC.

V gene TRBV5-5 combines with J gene TRBJ2-5; 8 bases agree with TRBD1. V shed 5 bases and J 4 bases; nucleotides not matched to a gene: 7. The CDR3 has 14 amino acids. The V gene's germline CDR1 is SGHKS and CDR2 YYEKEE (reference sequence). In DNA, the CDR3 is TGTGCCAGCAGTTTTACAGGGGGAGGAGAGACCCAGTACTTC. Protein sequence: CASSFTGGGETQYF.

This clone was found a few times. V gene TRBV7-2 combines with J gene TRBJ2-7, with TRBD1 matching 9 bases. Trimming removed 2 bases from V and 3 bases from J; junction bases left unmatched: 11. Germline CDR1 is SGHTA and CDR2 is FQGNSA. The CDR3 runs 17 residues. In nucleotides, the CDR3 is TGTGCCAGCAGCTTACTCAAGTCCGGGACAGGGCACTACGAGCAGTACTTC. Translated, it gives CASSLLKSGTGHYEQYF.

This chain uses TRBV27 with TRBJ2-1; 10 nucleotides align to TRBD2. The trim removed 8 bases at V and 6 bases at J, leaving 10 bases unmatched. CDR3 length: 15 residues. Germline CDR1 is MNHEY and CDR2 is SMNVEV (reference sequence). CDR3 region: CASATFGLAANEQFF. The CDR3 bases are TGTGCCAGCGCCACATTTGGACTAGCGGCCAATGAGCAGTTCTTC.

The V call is TRBV27, the J call TRBJ2-7; TRBD1 might be the D (6 bases). Trimming removed 2 bases at V and 7 bases at J, with 18 bases between. The CDR3 runs to 15 residues. From germline, CDR1 is MNHEY and CDR2 SMNVEV (reference sequence). CDR3 protein: CASSLVGAPEEEQYF. CDR3 bases: TGTGCCAGCAGTTTAGTGGGGGCCCCTGAGGAGGAGCAGTACTTC.

The chain has TRBV30 and TRBJ2-3; TRBD2 matches 14 bases. There are 17 residues in the CDR3. Germline CDR1 is GTSNPN and CDR2 is SVGIG (reference sequence). V was clipped by 2 bases and J by 3 bases; unmatched bases: 7. The CDR3 DNA is TGTGCCTGGAGTCTATATAGGACTAGCGGGAGGACAGATACGCAGTATTTT. Translating it yields CAWSLYRTSGRTDTQYF.

This clone was recorded a few times. The chain is built from TRBV5-1 and TRBJ2-1; maybe TRBD1 (6 bases). This CDR3 spans 14 amino acids. V shed 2 bases and J shed 4 bases, with 10 bases lying between them. Germline V gene sequence: CDR1 SGHRS, CDR2 YFSETQ. The CDR3 is CASSFGTRYNEQFF. The CDR3 DNA follows: TGCGCCAGCAGCTTCGGGACACGATACAATGAGCAGTTCTTC. Drawing the rest from reference TRBV5-1 and TRBJ2-1, the complete variable domain is KAGVTQTPRYLIKTRGQQVTLSCSPISGHRSVSWYQQTPGQGLQFLFEYFSETQRNKGNFPGRFSGRQFSNSRSEMNVSTLELGDSALYLCASSFGTRYNEQFFGPGTRLTVL.

This clone was counted once. The chain links TRBV23-1 to TRBJ2-5, with 8 bases fitting TRBD1. The assigned J gene may be wrong: the sequence end matches TRBJ2-7 better. TRBV23-1 is identified as an open reading frame with a role that is uncertain. The length of the CDR3 is 15 residues. CDR3 loop: CASSRTGKKKGEQYF. The CDR3 nucleotides are TGCGCCAGCAGTAGGACAGGGAAAAAGAAGGGCGAGCAGTACTTC.

This clone appeared once. The V call is TRBV30, the J call TRBJ2-5; D gene ambiguous. The closer fit of TRBJ2-7 to the DNA end suggests the J call may be wrong. The germline V gene has CDR1 GTSNPN and CDR2 SVGIG (reference sequence). This CDR3 is built from 11 residues. DNA of the CDR3: TGTGCCTGGAGTGCCCGAGGCGAGCAGTACTTC. This gives the protein CAWSARGEQYF.

The rearrangement links TRBV2 to TRBJ2-3, with a weak D call TRBD1 (5 bases). The V gene's germline CDR1 is SNHLY and CDR2 FYNNEI. V was trimmed by 4 bases and J by 5 bases, leaving 10 bases between them. The CDR3 is made up of 13 amino acids. The CDR3 here is CASSVRGQDTQYF. CDR3 nucleotides: TGTGCCAGCAGTGTAAGGGGTCAAGATACGCAGTATTTT.

This chain connects TRBV11-3 to TRBJ2-1, with 7 bases that match TRBD2. CDR1 and CDR2 from the germline V gene are SGHNT and YENEEA. This CDR3 region has 17 residues. V lost 1 base, J lost 9 bases, and 15 bases stayed unmatched. CDR3 bases: TGTGCCAGCAGCTTAGTTCTTATCACGGGAGGAAATGGTGAGCAGTTCTTC. It is translated as CASSLVLITGGNGEQFF.

The rearrangement uses TRBV13 and TRBJ2-2; TRBD1 is a possible D gene (5 bases). The CDR3 totals 16 residues. Between the trimmed V and J ends, which lost 5 bases and 0 bases, there was a span of 13 bases. Germline lookup yields CDR1 PRHDT and CDR2 FYEKMQ (reference sequence). The CDR3 DNA sequence: TGTGCCAGCAGCCTTACACAGGCCTCGAACACCGGGGAGCTGTTTTTT. Protein: CASSLTQASNTGELFF.

This chain connects TRBV30 to TRBJ1-2; D may be TRBD1 (5 bases). CDR3 length: 14 amino acids. The germline V gene encodes CDR1 GTSNPN and CDR2 SVGIG (reference sequence). Trimming shortened V by 2 bases and J by 4 bases, and 14 bases separated the two germline ends. Here the CDR3 DNA reads TGTGCCTGGAGTTCCGGGGGACTGAGCTATGGCTACACCTTC. Protein: CAWSSGGLSYGYTF.

This rearrangement joins TRBV28 to TRBJ2-7; unclear D gene. CDR3 length equals 11 residues. The V end was cut by 2 bases, the J end by 3 bases, with 2 bases between. Germline CDR1 and CDR2: MDHEN and SYDVKM. The CDR3 DNA reads as TGTGCCAGCAGTTTACTCTACGAGCAGTACTTC. This encodes CASSLLYEQYF.